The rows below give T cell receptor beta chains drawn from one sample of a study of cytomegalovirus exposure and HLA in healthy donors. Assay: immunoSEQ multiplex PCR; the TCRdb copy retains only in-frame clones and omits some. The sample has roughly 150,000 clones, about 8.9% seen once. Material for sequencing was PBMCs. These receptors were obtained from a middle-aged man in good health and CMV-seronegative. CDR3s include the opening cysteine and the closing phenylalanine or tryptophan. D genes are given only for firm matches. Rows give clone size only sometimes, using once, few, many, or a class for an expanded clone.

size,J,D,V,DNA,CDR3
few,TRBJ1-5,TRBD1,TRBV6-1,TGTGCCAGCAGTGTCGACCCACTACAGGGGAATCAGCCCCAGCATTTT,CASSVDPLQGNQPQHF
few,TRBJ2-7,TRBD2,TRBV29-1,TGCAGCGTTACCGGGACTAGCGTCGCCTACGAGCAGTACTTC,CSVTGTSVAYEQYF
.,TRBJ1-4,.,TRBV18,TGTGCCAGCTCACCTCAAACCGGACAGAGAGGTGAAAAACTGTTTTTT,CASSPQTGQRGEKLFF
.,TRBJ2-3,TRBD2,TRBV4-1,TGCGCCAGCGCATCCGGCCGGGGGGGCCTCAGCACAGATACGCAGTATTTT,CASASGRGGLSTDTQYF
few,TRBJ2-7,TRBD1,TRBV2,TGTGCCAGCAGTGTCACAGGGGGGGAGCAGTACTTC,CASSVTGGEQYF
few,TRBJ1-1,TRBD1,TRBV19,TGTGCCAGCAAGGACAGGAGAATGAACACTGAAGCTTTCTTT,CASKDRRMNTEAFF
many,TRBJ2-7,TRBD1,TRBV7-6,TGTGCCAGCAGCCCAGGGACAGGGATAGCTTACGAGCAGTACTTC,CASSPGTGIAYEQYF
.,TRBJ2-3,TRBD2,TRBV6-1,TGTGCCAGCAGGCTGACTAGCGGCACAGATACGCAGTATTTT,CASRLTSGTDTQYF
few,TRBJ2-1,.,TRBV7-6,TGTGCCAGCAGCCCAGCGACCAGGGGCGGTGAGCAGTTCTTC,CASSPATRGGEQFF
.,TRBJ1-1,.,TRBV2,TGTGCCAGCAGTCAGGATGTGACTGAAGCTTTCTTT,CASSQDVTEAFF
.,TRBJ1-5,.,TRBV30,TGTGCCTGGAGGGCGGGACGGAGAGACTATAGCAATCAGCCCCAGCATTTT,CAWRAGRRDYSNQPQHF
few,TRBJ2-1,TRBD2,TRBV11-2,TGTGCCAGCAAACCTAGCGGCACGATCTACAATGAGCAGTTCTTC,CASKPSGTIYNEQFF
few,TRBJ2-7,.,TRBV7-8,TGTGCCAGCAGCTCCGGACTGGTGGCCGAGCAGTACTTC,CASSSGLVAEQYF
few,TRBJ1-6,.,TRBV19,TGTGCCAGTAGTATCCAGGGACCCCTCCACTTT,CASSIQGPLHF
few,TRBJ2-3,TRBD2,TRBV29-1,TGCAGCGTTGATACTAGCGGGAGTCAAGATACGCAGTATTTT,CSVDTSGSQDTQYF
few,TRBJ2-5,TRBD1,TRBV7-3,TGTGCCAGCAGCTTGAATACAGGGGAAGAGACCCAGTACTTC,CASSLNTGEETQYF
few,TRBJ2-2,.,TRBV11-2,TGTGCCAGCAGCTTAGATCTCCTCGGGGAGCTGTTTTTT,CASSLDLLGELFF